A selection of T cell receptor beta chains follows, all from one sample in a study of coeliac disease. The assay was immunoSEQ multiplex PCR, and TCRdb's table has in-frame clones only and misses some. The sample has 4,000 to 5,500 clones; around three quarters are singletons. Sequencing was carried out using lymphocytes from the gut lamina propria. These receptors were collected from a man in his late teens or twenties with celiac disease on a gluten-free diet. The conserved cysteine and the conserved F or W are not part of the CDR3 here. Fields, in order: V gene, J gene, D gene, CDR3 length, CDR3 protein. D genes are given only for firm matches.

V gene: TRBV27; J gene: TRBJ1-6; D gene: .; CDR3 length: 14; CDR3 protein: ASSPKGSSYNSPLH
V gene: TRBV7-2; J gene: TRBJ2-7; D gene: TRBD1; CDR3 length: 13; CDR3 protein: ASSLWTGANYEQY
V gene: TRBV7-2; J gene: TRBJ2-3; D gene: TRBD1; CDR3 length: 14; CDR3 protein: ASSLEGTGGRNTQY
V gene: TRBV15; J gene: TRBJ1-6; D gene: .; CDR3 length: 11; CDR3 protein: ATSRGDGGALH
V gene: TRBV12-5; J gene: TRBJ1-1; D gene: .; CDR3 length: 12; CDR3 protein: ASGLLGQNTEAF
V gene: TRBV6-1; J gene: TRBJ1-6; D gene: TRBD1; CDR3 length: 13; CDR3 protein: ASRAETGINSPLH
V gene: TRBV7-6; J gene: TRBJ2-7; D gene: TRBD2; CDR3 length: 13; CDR3 protein: ASSPGRGGSYEQY
V gene: TRBV9; J gene: TRBJ1-3; D gene: .; CDR3 length: 14; CDR3 protein: ASSVEGEGSGNTIY
V gene: TRBV5-1; J gene: TRBJ2-5; D gene: TRBD2; CDR3 length: 13; CDR3 protein: ASSFGRDYQETQY
V gene: TRBV7-2; J gene: TRBJ1-1; D gene: .; CDR3 length: 12; CDR3 protein: ASSLWAMNTEAF
V gene: TRBV18; J gene: TRBJ2-1; D gene: TRBD1; CDR3 length: 13; CDR3 protein: ASLPQGGPYNEQF
V gene: TRBV28; J gene: TRBJ2-5; D gene: TRBD2; CDR3 length: 16; CDR3 protein: ASSFRLAGGPGAVTQY
V gene: TRBV30; J gene: TRBJ1-4; D gene: .; CDR3 length: 14; CDR3 protein: AWSVVYGATNEKLF
V gene: TRBV20-1; J gene: TRBJ2-7; D gene: .; CDR3 length: 9; CDR3 protein: SALSGYEQY
V gene: TRBV30; J gene: TRBJ1-5; D gene: .; CDR3 length: 11; CDR3 protein: AWSGQDGQPQH
V gene: TRBV7-9; J gene: TRBJ2-1; D gene: TRBD2; CDR3 length: 13; CDR3 protein: ASSWGLAGGYEQF
V gene: TRBV30; J gene: TRBJ1-1; D gene: .; CDR3 length: 12; CDR3 protein: AWTGWQAPTEAF
V gene: TRBV2; J gene: TRBJ1-3; D gene: .; CDR3 length: 13; CDR3 protein: ASSPQALSGNTIY
V gene: TRBV6-5; J gene: TRBJ1-2; D gene: TRBD1; CDR3 length: 11; CDR3 protein: ASRPGTGQGYT
V gene: TRBV18; J gene: TRBJ1-4; D gene: TRBD1; CDR3 length: 13; CDR3 protein: ASSPTTGGGEKLF
V gene: TRBV7-9; J gene: TRBJ1-1; D gene: .; CDR3 length: 12; CDR3 protein: ASSPDRGKSEAF
V gene: TRBV4-3; J gene: TRBJ1-2; D gene: .; CDR3 length: 13; CDR3 protein: ASSQDRPGLGGYT
V gene: TRBV5-1; J gene: TRBJ2-7; D gene: .; CDR3 length: 12; CDR3 protein: ASSLAGQSYEQY
V gene: TRBV7-6; J gene: TRBJ2-7; D gene: TRBD1; CDR3 length: 12; CDR3 protein: ASSPDRGNNEQY
V gene: TRBV10-3; J gene: TRBJ1-6; D gene: .; CDR3 length: 14; CDR3 protein: AISPDRSSYNSPLH
V gene: TRBV21-1; J gene: TRBJ1-5; D gene: .; CDR3 length: 13; CDR3 protein: ASRRQSYSNQPQH
V gene: TRBV5-4; J gene: TRBJ1-6; D gene: TRBD1; CDR3 length: 13; CDR3 protein: ASSPDRGKNSPLH
V gene: TRBV25-1; J gene: TRBJ2-5; D gene: TRBD2; CDR3 length: 13; CDR3 protein: ASSDMRGGRGTQY
V gene: TRBV7-2; J gene: TRBJ1-4; D gene: TRBD1; CDR3 length: 13; CDR3 protein: ASSDRTGGGEKLF
V gene: TRBV9; J gene: TRBJ1-4; D gene: TRBD1; CDR3 length: 15; CDR3 protein: ASSVGQGPMTNEKLF
V gene: TRBV7-2; J gene: TRBJ2-7; D gene: .; CDR3 length: 13; CDR3 protein: ASSLGGDPTYEQY
V gene: TRBV5-4; J gene: TRBJ2-1; D gene: TRBD2; CDR3 length: 13; CDR3 protein: ASSSPGTSLNEQF